This is a list of T cell receptor beta chains from one sample in a study of blood T cell repertoires in COVID-19. Sequencing used immunoSEQ multiplex PCR; TCRdb keeps in-frame clones, though not all of them. The sample has 12,000 or so clones, less than 80% seen once; the top ten hold less than 7.5%. Sequenced material: peripheral blood. These receptors all stem from a man aged 55-75 years with COVID-19, enrolled during active disease. Each CDR3 is given with its conserved first and last residue. Each record gives: CDR3 length, D gene, V gene, J gene, clone size, CDR3 protein, CDR3 DNA. A D gene is named only where the DNA matches it firmly. The listing skips clone size in some rows; elsewhere it reads once, few, many or a size class.

13,.,TRBV6-5,TRBJ1-2,.,CASIGRANYGYTF,TGTGCCAGCATAGGCAGGGCTAACTATGGCTACACCTTC
15,TRBD1,TRBV11-3,TRBJ1-6,.,CASRWPGQANSPLHF,TGTGCCAGCCGCTGGCCGGGACAGGCAAATTCACCCCTCCACTTT
16,TRBD1,TRBV4-2,TRBJ2-7,.,CASSQDMGQGTEEQYF,TGTGCCAGCAGCCAAGATATGGGACAGGGGACGGAAGAGCAGTACTTC
13,.,TRBV27,TRBJ1-2,.,CASKQGSIYGYTF,TGTGCCAGCAAACAGGGCTCGATCTATGGCTACACCTTC
17,TRBD1,TRBV27,TRBJ1-2,.,CASSLSLVGTGDYGYTF,TGTGCCAGCAGTTTATCGCTCGTCGGGACAGGGGACTATGGCTACACCTTC
15,.,TRBV5-4,TRBJ2-7,few,CASSPQGIGVVEQYF,TGTGCCAGCAGCCCCCAGGGGATAGGTGTTGTGGAGCAGTACTTC
15,TRBD1,TRBV11-3,TRBJ1-2,.,CASSLTWDRSYGYTF,TGTGCCAGCAGCCTTACATGGGACAGGTCTTATGGCTACACCTTC
13,TRBD1,TRBV7-8,TRBJ1-2,.,CASSRDRVNGYTF,TGTGCCAGCAGCCGGGACAGAGTCAATGGCTACACCTTC
13,.,TRBV28,TRBJ1-2,few,CASGVGASYGYTF,TGTGCCAGCGGGGTTGGGGCCAGCTATGGCTACACCTTC
16,.,TRBV27,TRBJ1-1,.,CASSLSPGTWNTEAFF,TGTGCCAGCAGTTTATCCCCCGGGACATGGAACACTGAAGCTTTCTTT
18,TRBD1,TRBV4-3,TRBJ1-4,large,CASSQDRRSGQLNEKLFF,TGCGCCAGCAGCCAAGATAGGCGGTCGGGACAGCTTAATGAAAAACTGTTTTTT
14,TRBD1,TRBV28,TRBJ1-5,.,CASSPSRDSQPQHF,TGTGCCAGCAGTCCGTCCCGGGACAGCCAGCCCCAGCATTTT
17,TRBD2,TRBV9,TRBJ2-3,.,CASSVSLLAGGSDTQYF,TGTGCCAGCAGCGTATCCCTACTAGCGGGGGGTAGCGATACGCAGTATTTT
15,.,TRBV5-6,TRBJ1-1,.,CASSLERGNGAEAFF,TGTGCCAGCAGCTTGGAACGGGGTAATGGCGCTGAAGCTTTCTTT
14,.,TRBV5-1,TRBJ2-7,.,CASSSATSSYEQYF,TGCGCCAGCAGCTCCGCTACGAGCTCCTACGAGCAGTACTTC
16,TRBD1,TRBV28,TRBJ2-1,.,CASSLVPGQGRDEQFF,TGTGCCAGCAGTTTAGTGCCGGGACAGGGACGGGATGAGCAGTTCTTC
16,.,TRBV6-5,TRBJ1-1,.,CASSSSTGRRRTEAFF,.
15,TRBD1,TRBV30,TRBJ1-1,.,CAWSPSTGGITEAFF,TGTGCCTGGAGTCCGTCGACAGGGGGCATCACTGAAGCTTTCTTT
17,TRBD1,TRBV14,TRBJ1-6,.,CASSQRTGNPLNSPLHF,TGTGCCAGCAGCCAAAGGACAGGGAACCCCCTTAATTCACCCCTCCACTTT
13,TRBD2,TRBV3-1/TRBV3-2,TRBJ2-5,few,CASSQGGAETQYF,TGTGCCAGCAGCCAGGGAGGGGCGGAGACCCAGTACTTC
15,TRBD1,TRBV10-2,TRBJ2-7,.,CASSESAGQGYEQYF,TGCGCCAGCAGTGAGTCTGCTGGACAGGGGTACGAGCAGTACTTC
17,TRBD2,TRBV24-1,TRBJ2-1,large,CATSVGTSGTGYNEQFF,TGTGCCACCAGTGTTGGGACTAGCGGGACAGGATACAATGAGCAGTTCTTC
17,TRBD2,TRBV28,TRBJ2-1,.,CASSWALTSGAYNEQFF,TGTGCCAGCAGTTGGGCCCTCACTAGCGGGGCTTACAATGAGCAGTTCTTC
13,TRBD1,TRBV30,TRBJ1-2,.,CAWRLTGSYGYTF,TGTGCCTGGAGGTTGACAGGGAGCTATGGCTACACCTTC
14,.,TRBV6-5,TRBJ1-1,.,CASTSREVNTEAFF,TGTGCCAGCACATCAAGAGAGGTAAACACTGAAGCTTTCTTT
12,.,TRBV6-6,TRBJ2-3,.,CASSTDYNTQYF,TGTGCCAGCAGTACTGACTATAATACGCAGTATTTT
14,TRBD1,TRBV5-4,TRBJ1-2,.,CASSLRDRAYGYTF,TGTGCCAGCAGCCTCCGGGACAGAGCCTATGGCTACACCTTC
16,TRBD2,TRBV2,TRBJ2-1,few,CASTTTTSGRHNEQFF,TGTGCCAGCACCACTACGACTAGCGGGAGACACAATGAGCAGTTCTTC
14,.,TRBV9,TRBJ1-1,.,CASSVEAGNTEAFF,TGTGCCAGCAGCGTAGAAGCAGGGAACACTGAAGCTTTCTTT
15,TRBD1,TRBV4-1,TRBJ2-5,.,CASSQGDSHQETQYF,TGCGCCAGCAGCCAAGGGGACAGCCACCAAGAGACCCAGTACTTC
14,.,TRBV5-6,TRBJ2-5,.,CASSLPRGQETQYF,TGTGCCAGCAGCTTGCCGAGAGGGCAAGAGACCCAGTACTTC
15,.,TRBV2,TRBJ1-4,.,CASGDPRGTNEKLFF,TGTGCCAGCGGCGACCCCAGGGGCACTAATGAAAAACTGTTTTTT
14,.,TRBV5-4,TRBJ1-1,.,CASSQTGDRTEAFF,TGTGCCAGCAGTCAAACAGGCGACCGGACTGAAGCTTTCTTT
15,TRBD2,TRBV7-2,TRBJ2-1,.,CASSPTSGVSPKQFF,TGTGCCAGCAGTCCTACTAGCGGGGTGTCCCCCAAGCAGTTCTTC
15,.,TRBV5-4,TRBJ2-1,.,CASSLRPIDYNEQFF,TGTGCCAGCAGCTTGCGCCCGATAGACTACAATGAGCAGTTCTTC
13,.,TRBV7-7,TRBJ2-1,.,CASSLGLNNEQFF,TGTGCCAGCAGCTTGGGACTCAACAATGAGCAGTTCTTC
14,.,TRBV11-2,TRBJ2-3,medium-sized,CASIDRSGEDTQYF,TGTGCCAGCATCGACAGGTCCGGGGAAGATACGCAGTATTTT
16,TRBD2,TRBV7-2,TRBJ2-5,.,CASSLSSAGGPETQYF,TGTGCCAGCAGCTTGTCATCAGCGGGAGGGCCAGAGACCCAGTACTTC